The next 22 T cell receptor beta chains were all read from a single sample in a study of blood T cell repertoires in COVID-19. TCRdb's copy holds only in-frame clones and misses some; the assay was immunoSEQ multiplex PCR. The sample comprises over 85,000 clones, roughly 79% of which are singletons, and around 16% rests with the top ten. The sample consisted of peripheral blood. The receptors here all came from an elderly woman with active or convalescent COVID-19.

V is TRBV5-1 and J is TRBJ1-6; D is undetermined. Germline lookup yields CDR1 SGHRS and CDR2 YFSETQ. V was trimmed by 4 bases and J by 0 bases, leaving 5 bases between them. This CDR3 is built from 14 residues. The CDR3, as DNA: TGCGCCAGCAGCAAGAGCTCCTATAATTCACCCCTCCACTTT. Translating gives CASSKSSYNSPLHF.

The chain is built from TRBV2 and TRBJ1-6; D is unresolved. CDR1 and CDR2 (germline): SNHLY, FYNNEI. This CDR3 is 13 amino acids long. Trimming removed 6 bases from V and 11 bases from J, with 14 bases in between. The CDR3 region is CASSEPGEPPLHF. The CDR3 DNA is TGTGCCAGCAGCGAACCCGGGGAGCCACCCCTCCACTTT.

The chain employs TRBV18 and TRBJ1-1; D gene ambiguous. This CDR3 region has 14 residues. The germline V and J ends were trimmed by 3 bases and 0 bases, with 8 bases remaining between them. Per germline, CDR1 KGHSH and CDR2 LQKENI. CDR3 sequence (DNA): TGTGCCAGCTCACCCACGGGAGTGAACACTGAAGCTTTCTTT. Its protein is CASSPTGVNTEAFF.

This clone has just a few counts. This sequence joins TRBV7-3 and TRBJ2-7; a possible D gene is TRBD2 (5 bases). The CDR3 extends over 15 amino acids. V was clipped by 1 base and J by 2 bases, with 12 bases between them. Germline CDR1 is SGHTA and CDR2 is FQGTGA. Here the CDR3 reads CASSLNPGSPYEQYF. CDR3 coding DNA: TGTGCCAGCAGCTTAAATCCGGGGTCCCCCTACGAGCAGTACTTC.

The chain combines TRBV29-1 with TRBJ1-1, with a weak D call TRBD1 (5 bases). This CDR3 contains 13 residues. Trimming shortened V by 4 bases and J by 0 bases, and 9 bases separated the two germline ends. Per germline, CDR1 SQVTM and CDR2 ANQGSEA. In nucleotides, the CDR3 is TGCAGCGTTGTCTCAGGGATGAACACTGAAGCTTTCTTT. It codes for CSVVSGMNTEAFF.

This clone was counted a few times. The V gene is TRBV7-9, the J gene TRBJ2-7; possibly TRBD1 for D (6 bases). Trimming left V 2 bases short and J 4 bases short, with 15 bases between. The germline gives CDR1 SEHNR, CDR2 FQNEAQ (reference sequence). The CDR3 is made up of 15 amino acids. CDR3 in amino acids: CASSLTTTGGYEQYF. In nucleotides, the CDR3 is TGTGCCAGCAGCTTAACTACGACAGGCGGGTACGAGCAGTACTTC.

The V gene is TRBV29-1, the J gene TRBJ2-5; D possibly corresponds to TRBD1 (6 bases). Trimming left V 6 bases short and J 0 bases short, with 20 bases between. The CDR3 spans 16 residues. Germline loops: CDR1 SQVTM, CDR2 ANQGSEA. CDR3 DNA: TGCAGCGTGGAACCACCCGGGACAAAGTACCAAGAGACCCAGTACTTC. This encodes CSVEPPGTKYQETQYF.

This sequence joins TRBV7-2 and TRBJ2-5, with 7 bases that match TRBD2. This CDR3 comprises 13 residues. With 4 bases clipped from V and 5 bases from J, the junction kept 4 bases outside the gene matches. Germline loops: CDR1 SGHTA, CDR2 FQGNSA. CDR3 sequence: CASSSGTTETQYF. The CDR3 DNA is TGTGCCAGCAGCTCCGGGACTACGGAGACCCAGTACTTC.

The CDR3 reads CATARRWGGGETQYF. CDR3 DNA sequence: TGTGCCACCGCTCGGCGTTGGGGAGGGGGAGAGACCCAGTACTTC. This chain links TRBV15 with TRBJ2-5; D is possibly TRBD2 (7 bases). Trimming removed 8 bases from V and 4 bases from J, with 20 bases in between. CDR3 size: 15 residues. Germline assignment: CDR1 LNHNV and CDR2 YYDKDF (reference sequence).

The chain joins TRBV19 to TRBJ1-1; no definite D call. Germline assignment: CDR1 LNHDA and CDR2 SQIVND (reference sequence). CDR3 length: 14 amino acids. Trimming shortened V by 4 bases and J by 5 bases, and 14 bases separated the two germline ends. CDR3 sequence: CASSNIGRRTEAFF. DNA for the CDR3: TGTGCCAGTAGTAACATAGGCAGGAGGACTGAAGCTTTCTTT.

CDR3 bases: TGCAGCGTTGTCGGGGCCTACGAGCAGTACTTC. It is translated as CSVVGAYEQYF. The V and J genes are TRBV29-1 and TRBJ2-7; D is possibly TRBD2 (5 bases). CDR3 length: 11 amino acids. V was clipped by 4 bases and J by 2 bases, with 6 bases between them. CDR1 and CDR2 from the germline V gene are SQVTM and ANQGSEA.

This chain links TRBV28 with TRBJ1-1; 7 nucleotides agree with TRBD1. V was pared by 5 bases and J by 11 bases, with 17 bases of the junction left unmatched. The CDR3 extends over 15 amino acids. In germline, CDR1 is MDHEN, CDR2 SYDVKM. The chain's CDR3 is CASSQHGQAPVRAFF. CDR3 coding DNA: TGTGCCAGCAGTCAACACGGACAGGCCCCAGTGAGGGCTTTCTTT.

This clone was seen only a few times. The J gene is TRBJ2-1, the V gene TRBV2; TRBD2 matches at 13 bases. The V gene's germline CDR1 is SNHLY and CDR2 FYNNEI. Trimming took 6 bases from V and 8 from J; bases not matched to a gene: 10. This CDR3 region has 16 residues. For the CDR3, the DNA is TGTGCCAGCAGCCTAGGACTAGCGGGAGTTAGGTATGAGCAGTTCTTC. This translates into CASSLGLAGVRYEQFF. The full variable domain, its missing parts supplied by reference TRBV2 and TRBJ2-1, is EPEVTQTPSHQVTQMGQEVILRCVPISNHLYFYWYRQILGQKVEFLVSFYNNEISEKSEIFDDQFSVERPDGSNFTLKIRSTKLEDSAMYFCASSLGLAGVRYEQFFGPGTRLTVL.

The chain employs TRBV27 and TRBJ1-2; D remains unclear. The length of the CDR3 is 13 residues. Germline lookup yields CDR1 MNHEY and CDR2 SMNVEV (reference sequence). V was pared by 3 bases and J by 8 bases, with 13 bases between. The DNA for the CDR3 is TGTGCCAGCAGTTTGTGGGAGGGTGGGGGCTACACCTTC. Protein: CASSLWEGGGYTF.

The genes are TRBV5-5 and TRBJ2-5; D perhaps matches TRBD2 (6 bases). V lost 2 bases and J lost 5, with 13 bases in between. The CDR3 loop spans 14 amino acids. CDR1 and CDR2 from the germline V gene are SGHKS and YYEKEE (reference sequence). CDR3 protein: CASSLGGPFETQYF. The CDR3 nucleotides read TGTGCCAGCAGCTTAGGAGGGCCTTTTGAGACCCAGTACTTC.

The J gene is TRBJ2-1, the V gene TRBV7-9; TRBD2 aligns across 14 bases. This CDR3 has 16 amino acids. CDR1 and CDR2 (germline): SEHNR, FQNEAQ (reference sequence). The V and J ends lost 7 bases and 7 bases, in that order; junction bases with no gene match: 9. The CDR3 nucleotides read TGTGCCAGCATCACCCCGGGACTAGCGGGAGTGAATGAGCAGTTCTTC. Protein: CASITPGLAGVNEQFF.

This chain links TRBV7-6 with TRBJ2-3; 10 positions agree with TRBD2. Trimming removed 0 bases from V and 5 bases from J; junction bases left unmatched: 8. This CDR3 spans 17 amino acids. Germline V gives CDR1 SGHVS, CDR2 FNYEAQ. In DNA, the CDR3 is TGTGCCAGCAGCTTAGCCCCCCTAGCGGGAGTCGAAGATACGCAGTATTTT. This translates into CASSLAPLAGVEDTQYF.

This chain links TRBV18 with TRBJ2-3, with TRBD2 matching over 14 bases. V was clipped by 2 bases and J by 8 bases; unmatched bases: 3. This CDR3 spans 15 amino acids. In germline, CDR1 is KGHSH, CDR2 LQKENI. DNA for the CDR3: TGTGCCAGCTCACCAGGGACTAGCGGGAGAGTTACGCAGTATTTT. This gives the protein CASSPGTSGRVTQYF.

The rearrangement links TRBV3-1 (or the pseudogene TRBV3-2) to TRBJ2-5; D perhaps matches TRBD2 (6 bases). CDR3 length: 14 amino acids. Germline V lookup: CDR1 LGHDT, CDR2 YNNKEL (reference sequence). The ends were cut back, 7 bases at V and 0 bases at J, with 12 bases in the middle. The CDR3 sequence is CASKPRRDQETQYF. CDR3 nucleotide sequence: TGTGCCAGCAAACCCAGGAGGGACCAAGAGACCCAGTACTTC.

The V gene is TRBV4-1, the J gene TRBJ2-7, with TRBD2 identical over 8 bases. V trimming: 4 bases; J trimming: 4 bases; junction bases outside the gene matches: 12. CDR3 length equals 16 residues. Germline lookup yields CDR1 MGHRA and CDR2 YSYEKL. CDR3 coding DNA: TGCGCCAGCAGCCGAGCAGCGGGAGTCACGTTTTACGAGCAGTACTTC. Translating it yields CASSRAAGVTFYEQYF.

This chain uses TRBV3-1 (or the pseudogene TRBV3-2) with TRBJ2-1, with D possibly being TRBD2 (5 bases). In germline, CDR1 is LGHDT, CDR2 YNNKEL (reference sequence). Trimming took off 4 bases at V and 4 bases at J, with 11 bases between the two ends. The CDR3 covers 14 residues. This CDR3 reads CASSRRRSYNEQFF. DNA of the CDR3: TGTGCCAGCAGCCGACGGAGGTCATACAATGAGCAGTTCTTC.

Concerning this clone: This CDR3 is also generated by other DNA sequences in the sample. The genes are TRBV5-4 and TRBJ2-3; 11 bases are shared with TRBD2. CDR3 length equals 16 residues. Trimming at V came to 4 bases and at J to 0 bases, leaving 4 bases not matched to a gene. CDR1 is SGHNT, CDR2 YYREEE, per germline (reference sequence). Here the CDR3 reads CASSLRLAGSTDTQYF. CDR3 nucleotide sequence: TGTGCCAGCAGCCTACGACTAGCGGGGAGCACAGATACGCAGTATTTT.